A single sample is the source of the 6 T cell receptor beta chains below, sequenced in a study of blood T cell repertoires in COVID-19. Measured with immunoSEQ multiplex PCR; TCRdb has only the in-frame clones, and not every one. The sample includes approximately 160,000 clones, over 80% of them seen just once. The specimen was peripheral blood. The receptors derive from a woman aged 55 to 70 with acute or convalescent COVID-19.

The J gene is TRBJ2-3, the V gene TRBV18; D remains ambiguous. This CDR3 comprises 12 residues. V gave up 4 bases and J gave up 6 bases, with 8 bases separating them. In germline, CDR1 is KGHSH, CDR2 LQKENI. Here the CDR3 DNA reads TGTGCCAGCTCACAAACAGAGGATACGCAGTATTTT. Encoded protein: CASSQTEDTQYF. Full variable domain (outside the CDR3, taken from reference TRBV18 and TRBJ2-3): NAGVMQNPRHLVRRRGQEARLRCSPMKGHSHVYWYRQLPEEGLKFMVYLQKENIIDESGMPKERFSAEFPKEGPSILRIQQVVRGDSAAYFCASSQTEDTQYFGPGTRLTVL.

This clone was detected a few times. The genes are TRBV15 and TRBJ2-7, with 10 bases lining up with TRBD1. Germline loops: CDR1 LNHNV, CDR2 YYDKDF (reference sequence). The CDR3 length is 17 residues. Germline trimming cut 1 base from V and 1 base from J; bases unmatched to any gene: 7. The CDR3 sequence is CATSRVGDRGPSYEQYF. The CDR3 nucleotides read TGTGCCACCAGCAGAGTCGGGGACAGGGGACCTTCCTACGAGCAGTACTTC.

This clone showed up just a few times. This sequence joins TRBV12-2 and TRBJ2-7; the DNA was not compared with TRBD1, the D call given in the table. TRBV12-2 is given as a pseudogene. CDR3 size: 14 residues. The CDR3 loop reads CASRPGSNIYEQYF. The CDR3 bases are TGTGCAAGTCGCCCAGGGTCAAACATCTACGAGCAGTACTTC.

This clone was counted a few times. In DNA, the CDR3 is TGTGCCAGCAGCTTAGACGCCAGTTTCAATGGCTACACCTTC. Translated, it gives CASSLDASFNGYTF. This chain joins TRBV7-9 and TRBJ1-2; D is unclear. Trimming left V 1 base short and J 6 bases short, with 12 bases between. The CDR3 contains 14 residues. From germline, CDR1 is SEHNR and CDR2 FQNEAQ (reference sequence).

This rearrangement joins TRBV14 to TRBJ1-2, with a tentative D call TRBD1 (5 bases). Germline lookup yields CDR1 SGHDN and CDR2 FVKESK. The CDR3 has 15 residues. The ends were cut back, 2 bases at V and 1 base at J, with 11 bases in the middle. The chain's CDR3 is CASSQNRGINYGYTF. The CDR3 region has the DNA TGTGCCAGCAGCCAAAATCGGGGGATTAACTATGGCTACACCTTC.

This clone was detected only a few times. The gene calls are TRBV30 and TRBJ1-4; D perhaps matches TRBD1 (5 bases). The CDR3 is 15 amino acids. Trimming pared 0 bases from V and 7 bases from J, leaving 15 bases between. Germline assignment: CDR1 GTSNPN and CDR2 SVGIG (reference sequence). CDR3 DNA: TGTGCCTGGAGTGTACGTAGGGGCGCCGCTGAAAAACTGTTTTTT. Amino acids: CAWSVRRGAAEKLFF.